This T cell receptor beta chain was captured in a study of beta chain features in type 1 diabetes (dated by TCRdb to the late 2010s). Background for the entire study: No differences in mean age, gender distribution, total cell number or subset yield were found between patients and healthy donors. In the study, recently diagnosed type 1 diabetes patients and matched healthy donors were compared on the TCRB repertoires of their sorted circulating CD4+ T cell subsets. Whereas all 30 or so donors provided naive and central memory subsets, regulatory and stem cell-like memory subsets were isolated from just 8 patients and about 8 healthy donors. Across all samples, about 110 million sorted cells were examined, and cell number per subset correlated strongly with RNA yield. What the study reported, not specific to this receptor: HLA sub-analyses involved small numbers of individuals, so any influence of HLA type on TCRB rearrangement remained unresolved. Patients with type 1 diabetes made fewer insertions and deleted more nucleotides at VDJ recombination sites, implying thymic rearrangement abnormalities. Naive, central memory and regulatory TCRB repertoires appeared to be more similar among patients than among healthy donors. Because cDNA was sequenced instead of genomic DNA, highly expressing activated cells could be over-represented, though the groups showed no difference in activation or CD3 levels. Shorter templates might be favored by PCR, yet because patient and control samples were amplified and corrected together, any such skew would affect both groups equally. In all four CD4+ subsets, TCRB CDR3 length was moderately but significantly shorter in type 1 diabetes patients.

As for this clone: Its antigen remains unidentified. No clone much larger than this one lies a single base away; base qualities are absent.

The entire isolated RNA was reverse transcribed using the High Capacity cDNA Reverse Transcription Kit, and thus expressed TCRB transcripts were sequenced. Deep immunoSEQ sequencing was applied to naive, central memory and regulatory T cell samples, giving an average of about 3.57 million total reads per sample. Sorted cells were lysed in RLT buffer and RNA was extracted with DNase-treated RNeasy Micro or Mini kits, depending on cell number. To prevent cross-contamination, each cell subset was processed individually, whereas patient and healthy donor samples were processed jointly. Using the immunoSEQ multiplex PCR, TCRB sequences were amplified from cDNA into 87-bp fragments spanning the CDR3 region. Sequencing of the amplicons was done on the Illumina HiSeq platform. As for the authors' bioinformatics: PCR bias was corrected computationally using synthetic template baselines, and reads within Hamming distance 2 were collapsed, with unmergeable singletons discarded. Reads were aligned to IMGT to assign V, D and J genes, CDR3 length, and insertions or deletions at six rearrangement sites. Within each subset, clonotype counts were normalized to the number of sorted cells before true diversity and Gini coefficients were calculated with the tcR R package. Repertoire sharing was quantified using the overlap coefficient calculated on TCRB nucleotide sequences. As a proxy for the pre-selection repertoire, out-of-frame TCRB sequences from naive cells were analyzed. The table comes from immuneACCESS by way of TCRdb, which keeps in-frame sequences with V and J called. Part of the clones is missing from these tables; in studies checked, under half for an unresolved V gene and the rest for unknown reasons. From that table come the V and J calls and clone size; the DNA was used to work out D and trimming. The table for this sample lists around 240,000 clones; more than 9% of them were counted only once. Together, the top ten hold under 0.035% of the sample.

The germline V gene sets CDR1 to SGHTA and CDR2 to FQGNSA. V is clipped by 5 bases and J by 6 bases, and the sequence between their germline boundaries is 16 bases long. From cysteine to phenylalanine, the CDR3 is 14 amino acids long. Only the CDR3 DNA stays, 42 bases, in frame from base 1. Each donor gave one peripheral blood draw, averaging approximately 120 mL, which was collected into heparinised tubes. Using a panel that included CD45RO, CCR7, CD25, CD127, CD95 and CD27, naive, central memory, regulatory and stem cell-like memory CD4+ T cells were sorted on a BD FACSAria II. A purity above 98% was achieved for all sorted populations. PBMCs were isolated immediately by Lymphoprep density gradient centrifugation and stained directly without culture. So that batch effects would be minimized, each experiment stained and sorted samples in pairs, pairing one healthy donor with one patient.

The chain employs TRBV7-2 and TRBJ1-1, with TRBD1 tentatively as D gene (5 bases match). The TCR originated in a woman under 30 in good health. The sequenced material came from naive CD4+ T cells from blood. Interpreted using the paper, the cell subset or site label stands for: true naive CD4+ T cells. The DNA is as follows: TGTGCCAGCAGCGCCTCTGGGGGGTTCGCTGAAGCTTTCTTT. This gives the protein CASSASGGFAEAFF.